The source of this T cell receptor (beta chain) is a study of T cells in Graves' hyperthyroidism and ophthalmopathy. The CDR3 length is 16 residues. Trimming at V came to 6 bases and at J to 4 bases, leaving 13 bases not matched to a gene. CDR1 is SNHLY and CDR2 is FYNNEI in the germline V gene. Amplified TCR beta CDR3 regions derived from RNA transcripts. The HTBI primer set was used in a first-round RT-PCR of the TCR CDR3. Each CDR3 protein is one row after TCRdb ran MiXCR on the multiplex PCR reads. The sample carries approximately 430,000 distinct CDR3 sequences, roughly 14% recorded once. The clonotype was recovered from a man between 18 and 35 years old with Graves' ophthalmopathy. Sequences were obtained from blood. V usage is TRBV2 and J usage is TRBJ2-5; 8 nucleotides agree with TRBD2. Here the CDR3 DNA reads TGTGCCAGCAGAGAGCACCAAAGGACTAGCAGAGAGACCCAGTACTTC. Translation: CASREHQRTSRETQYF.